Below, 19 T cell receptor beta chains from the same sample are listed, as sequenced in a study of blood T cell repertoires in COVID-19. Generated by immunoSEQ multiplex PCR, the TCRdb table keeps only in-frame clones and is missing some. The repertoire has some 180,000 clones, 75% to 85% of them found once; the top ten carry around 10%. The material sequenced was peripheral blood. These TCRs come from a woman between 35 and 50 years old with COVID-19, enrolled during active disease.

The J gene is TRBJ2-1, the V gene TRBV7-9; possible D gene TRBD1, 6 bases. V was clipped by 2 bases and J by 7 bases, with 15 bases between them. The germline CDR1 and CDR2 sequences are SEHNR and FQNEAQ (reference sequence). This CDR3 is 15 amino acids long. Here the CDR3 DNA reads TGTGCCAGCAGCTTACTGGCAGGGGCTTGGAATGAGCAGTTCTTC. Translation gives CASSLLAGAWNEQFF.

The chain joins TRBV9 to TRBJ2-7; TRBD1 matches 8 bases. V was clipped by 3 bases and J by 7 bases; unmatched bases: 12. This CDR3 spans 15 amino acids. Germline CDR1 is SGDLS and CDR2 is YYNGEE. As DNA, the CDR3 is TGTGCCAGCAGCGGGGGACAGGCCTCCCCAGGGGAGCAGTACTTC. This sequence encodes CASSGGQASPGEQYF.

About this clone: It is likely a read error, because the conserved phenylalanine at the end of the CDR3 is missing. No DNA is shown, since the ends of the CDR3 on it are uncertain; the CDR3 is the one TCRdb lists. The CDR3 loop reads CASSLGQWGL. V usage is TRBV11-3 and J usage is TRBJ2-7; the DNA was not compared with TRBD1, the D call given in the table. The CDR3 has 10 amino acids, counting both end residues. In germline, CDR1 is SGHNT, CDR2 YENEEA.

This clone was recorded only once. V gene TRBV7-6 combines with J gene TRBJ1-3, with D uncertain. Germline V gene lookup returns CDR1 SGHVS and CDR2 FNYEAQ. This CDR3 has 14 residues. V was trimmed by 6 bases and J by 0 bases, leaving 9 bases between them. The DNA of the CDR3 is TGTGCCAGCAGACCTACAGTCTCTGGAAACACCATATATTTT. Protein: CASRPTVSGNTIYF.

About this clone itself: This sample also contains other DNA sequences that code for the same CDR3. The V call is TRBV19, the J call TRBJ1-1; possible D gene TRBD1, 6 bases. Germline loops: CDR1 LNHDA, CDR2 SQIVND (reference sequence). The CDR3 has 14 amino acids. Trimming cost V 5 bases and J 0 bases, with 10 bases left between them. The CDR3 DNA reads TGTGCCAGTAGTCCACAGGGACTGAACACTGAAGCTTTCTTT. Amino acid sequence: CASSPQGLNTEAFF. Looking up the rest from reference TRBV19 and TRBJ1-1 gives the full variable domain: DGGITQSPKYLFRKEGQNVTLSCEQNLNHDAMYWYRQDPGQGLRLIYYSQIVNDFQKGDIAEGYSVSREKKESFPLTVTSAQKNPTAFYLCASSPQGLNTEAFFGQGTRLTVV.

This clone was counted a single time. V gene TRBV3-1 (or the pseudogene TRBV3-2) combines with J gene TRBJ2-6; D might be TRBD1 (6 bases). CDR3 size: 15 residues. Germline CDR1 reads LGHDT; CDR2 reads YNNKEL (reference sequence). V shed 2 bases and J shed 1 base, with 6 bases lying between them. CDR3 region: CASSQRGSGANVLTF. As DNA, the CDR3 is TGTGCCAGCAGCCAAAGGGGGTCTGGGGCCAACGTCCTGACTTTC.

This chain uses TRBV11-3 with TRBJ2-3, with a possible D match to TRBD1 (6 bases). The CDR3 is 12 residues long. V was trimmed by 3 bases and J by 7 bases, leaving 8 bases between them. Looked up from germline, CDR1 is SGHNT and CDR2 is YENEEA. Here the CDR3 reads CASSFGGHTQYF. The CDR3, as DNA: TGTGCCAGCAGCTTTGGGGGCCATACGCAGTATTTT.

The rearrangement joins TRBV5-1 to TRBJ2-2; TRBD1 matches at 8 bases. The CDR3 runs to 15 residues. Trimming cost V 4 bases and J 7 bases; bases outside gene matches: 9. Germline CDR1 reads SGHRS; CDR2 reads YFSETQ. CDR3 sequence (DNA): TGCGCCAGCAGCGTAAAGACAGGGGAGGTCGGGGAGCTGTTTTTT. Its protein is CASSVKTGEVGELFF. Together with reference TRBV5-1 and TRBJ2-2, the CDR3 gives the full variable domain: KAGVTQTPRYLIKTRGQQVTLSCSPISGHRSVSWYQQTPGQGLQFLFEYFSETQRNKGNFPGRFSGRQFSNSRSEMNVSTLELGDSALYLCASSVKTGEVGELFFGEGSRLTVL.

The rearrangement uses TRBV5-4 and TRBJ2-5; maybe TRBD2 (5 bases). The length of the CDR3 is 13 residues. V was pared by 2 bases and J by 5 bases, with 10 bases between. Germline assignment: CDR1 SGHNT and CDR2 YYREEE (reference sequence). CDR3 sequence reads: CASSFSSRETQYF. In DNA form, the CDR3 reads TGTGCCAGCAGCTTTTCTAGCCGGGAGACCCAGTACTTC.

V and J are TRBV7-3 and TRBJ2-7; 7 positions match TRBD2. Germline-derived CDR1 and CDR2 are SGHTA and FQGTGA. This CDR3 is 14 amino acids long. The trim removed 5 bases at V and 2 bases at J, leaving 6 bases unmatched. DNA of the CDR3: TGTGCCAGCAGCCGAGACGGGAGGACCTACGAGCAGTACTTC. Its translation is CASSRDGRTYEQYF.

This chain joins TRBV2 and TRBJ1-4, with D perhaps TRBD1 (5 bases). This CDR3 spans 16 amino acids. CDR1 SNHLY and CDR2 FYNNEI come from the germline V gene. V was pared by 3 bases and J by 8 bases, with 19 bases between. As DNA, the CDR3 is TGTGCCAGCAGTGATGGCAGCAGGCCCAAGGGGGAAAAACTGTTTTTT. Protein product: CASSDGSRPKGEKLFF.

J is TRBJ1-1 and V is TRBV11-1; TRBD1 agrees at 9 bases. CDR3 length equals 14 residues. Germline V gene lookup returns CDR1 SGHAT and CDR2 FQDESV (reference sequence). V shed 5 bases, J shed 11 bases, and the junction held 12 bases outside the gene matches. The CDR3 nucleotides are TGTGCCAGCAGCCAGACTTCGGGGACAGGGAGTGCTTTCTTT. Translation gives CASSQTSGTGSAFF.

The chain joins TRBV18 to TRBJ2-3; 10 nucleotides agree with TRBD1. The CDR3 has 14 amino acids. CDR1 is KGHSH, CDR2 LQKENI, per germline. V trimming: 3 bases; J trimming: 7 bases; junction bases outside the gene matches: 4. CDR3 region: CASSPGTGVNTQYF. The CDR3 DNA is TGTGCCAGCTCACCCGGGACAGGGGTAAATACGCAGTATTTT. The full variable domain, its missing parts supplied by reference TRBV18 and TRBJ2-3, is NAGVMQNPRHLVRRRGQEARLRCSPMKGHSHVYWYRQLPEEGLKFMVYLQKENIIDESGMPKERFSAEFPKEGPSILRIQQVVRGDSAAYFCASSPGTGVNTQYFGPGTRLTVL.

V is TRBV5-1 and J is TRBJ2-1, with TRBD1 as a possible D gene (5 bases). V was clipped by 4 bases and J by 4 bases, with 12 bases between them. The CDR3 totals 14 residues. CDR1 is SGHRS and CDR2 is YFSETQ in the germline V gene. The CDR3 DNA sequence: TGCGCCAGCAGCCCGAGACAGACTTACAATGAGCAGTTCTTC. It codes for CASSPRQTYNEQFF.

V gene TRBV5-4 combines with J gene TRBJ1-6; D gene unclear. Trimming stripped 6 bases from V and 7 bases from J, with 17 bases between. Germline CDR1 SGHNT, CDR2 YYREEE (reference sequence). The CDR3 covers 15 residues. The CDR3 is CASNPGGTGNSPLHF. CDR3 DNA: TGTGCCAGCAACCCCGGAGGTACGGGAAATTCACCCCTCCACTTT.

The chain links TRBV5-4 to TRBJ1-2, with D tentatively TRBD1 (6 bases). Trimming shortened V by 0 bases and J by 9 bases, and 12 bases separated the two germline ends. The germline CDR1 and CDR2 sequences are SGHNT and YYREEE (reference sequence). This CDR3 has 13 residues. The CDR3 DNA follows: TGTGCCAGCAGCTTGGAAACAGGGTCTCGCTACACCTTC. Amino acid sequence: CASSLETGSRYTF.

V and J are TRBV7-9 and TRBJ1-4; D remains ambiguous. Germline V gene sequence: CDR1 SEHNR, CDR2 FQNEAQ (reference sequence). V was shortened by 3 bases and J by 8 bases, with 7 bases between the two germline ends. This CDR3 region has 12 residues. This chain's CDR3 is CASSLSKEKLFF. CDR3 nucleotide sequence: TGTGCCAGCAGCTTGTCCAAAGAAAAACTGTTTTTT.

The chain has TRBV7-9 and TRBJ1-2; D not resolved. The germline gives CDR1 SEHNR, CDR2 FQNEAQ (reference sequence). CDR3 length: 17 residues. Deletions cut 4 bases from V and 3 bases from J, with 21 bases between. The CDR3: CASSSKNEGRIYYGYTF. In nucleotides, the CDR3 is TGTGCCAGCAGCTCCAAGAACGAGGGTAGGATTTACTATGGCTACACCTTC.

The J gene is TRBJ1-3, the V gene TRBV15; the D gene is possibly TRBD1 (6 bases). The germline CDR1 and CDR2 sequences are LNHNV and YYDKDF (reference sequence). V gave up 6 bases and J gave up 1 base, with 10 bases separating them. This CDR3 contains 14 residues. The CDR3 is CATRSGTSGNTIYF. CDR3 sequence (DNA): TGTGCCACCAGGTCGGGGACATCTGGAAACACCATATATTTT. The complete variable domain, with remaining parts taken from reference TRBV15 and TRBJ1-3, reads DAMVIQNPRYQVTQFGKPVTLSCSQTLNHNVMYWYQQKSSQAPKLLFHYYDKDFNNEADTPDNFQSRRPNTSFCFLDIRSPGLGDTAMYLCATRSGTSGNTIYFGEGSWLTVV.